Each of the 25 T cell receptor beta chains below was sequenced from the same sample in a study of CD8 T cells in ankylosing spondylitis (dated by TCRdb to 2016 to 2017). The library was made by 5' RACE. The data were produced on an Illumina HiSeq 2500. TCRdb passed the public sequencing reads through fastp at Q25 and MiXCR, retaining productive beta sequences. CDR3 protein duplicates are merged, each entry listing the most common genes and DNA. Across this sample there are 160,000 or so distinct CDR3 sequences, with around a tenth seen only once. The ten largest make up over 12% of the sample. The sequenced sample was blood, either unsorted or a sorted T cell fraction (not recorded which). These receptors came from a female donor with ankylosing spondylitis or in good health (not recorded which).

This chain connects TRBV30 to TRBJ2-1; 7 positions agree with TRBD1. With 2 bases clipped from V and 3 bases from J, the junction kept 4 bases outside the gene matches. This CDR3 region has 14 residues. CDR1 is GTSNPN and CDR2 is SVGIG in the germline V gene (reference sequence). The CDR3 DNA sequence: TGTGCCTGGAGTCCGGGACAGCTCTACAATGAGCAGTTCTTC. It encodes CAWSPGQLYNEQFF.

The chain uses TRBV20-1 and TRBJ1-1; D ambiguous. Germline V lookup: CDR1 DFQATT, CDR2 SNEGSKA (reference sequence). The CDR3 contains 15 residues. V lost 0 bases and J lost 0, with 11 bases in between. DNA for the CDR3: TGCAGTGCTAGAGATAACGCGGGCCTGAACACTGAAGCTTTCTTT. Translation: CSARDNAGLNTEAFF.

A word on this clonotype: Its ends do not fully match the called genes, so a read error is possible. The chain joins TRBV12-3 or TRBV12-4 to TRBJ2-3; D is possibly TRBD2 (5 bases). The CDR3 loop spans 18 amino acids. The CDR3 nucleotides are TGTACCAGCAGCAAGCCCAACCGCCTTCCCGGAGGACCAGATACGCAGTATTTT. It encodes CTSSKPNRLPGGPDTQYF.

This clonotype was recorded many times. The CDR3, as DNA: TGTGCCTGGAGTGTTGGAATAGGAGGCGACGAGCAGTACTTC. It specifies CAWSVGIGGDEQYF. This chain connects TRBV30 to TRBJ2-7; D may be TRBD2 (5 bases). With 0 bases removed from V and 5 bases from J, the gap between germline ends came to 14 bases. Germline lookup yields CDR1 GTSNPN and CDR2 SVGIG (reference sequence). This CDR3 region has 14 residues.

The V gene is TRBV4-1, the J gene TRBJ2-2, with D possibly being TRBD1 (5 bases). Looked up from germline, CDR1 is MGHRA and CDR2 is YSYEKL. The germline V and J ends were trimmed by 2 bases and 4 bases, with 11 bases remaining between them. The CDR3 has 15 residues. The CDR3 is CASSQHGQATGELFF. The CDR3 DNA is TGCGCCAGCAGCCAACACGGACAAGCCACCGGGGAGCTGTTTTTT.

In this sample, this clonotype turned up a few times. The V and J genes are TRBV6-1 and TRBJ2-7, with D perhaps TRBD2 (6 bases). With 8 bases removed from V and 0 bases from J, the gap between germline ends came to 11 bases. Germline V CDR1 and CDR2: MNHNS, SASEGT. There are 13 residues in the CDR3. CDR3 sequence: CASERRGSYEQYF. DNA of the CDR3: TGTGCCAGCGAAAGGAGGGGCTCCTACGAGCAGTACTTC.

The chain combines TRBV28 with TRBJ1-1; D gene uncertain. CDR3 length equals 11 residues. V lost 10 bases, J lost 3 bases, and 9 bases lay in between. In germline, CDR1 is MDHEN, CDR2 SYDVKM. The CDR3 DNA is TGTGCCACCCGACCGTACACTGAAGCTTTCTTT. This encodes CATRPYTEAFF.

This clonotype was recorded at least ten times. V and J are TRBV5-1 and TRBJ2-3, with 9 positions matching TRBD1. Germline CDR1 reads SGHRS; CDR2 reads YFSETQ. V trimming: 2 bases; J trimming: 4 bases; junction bases outside the gene matches: 5. This CDR3 comprises 15 residues. CDR3 sequence: CASSFRDRVADTQYF. CDR3 nucleotides: TGCGCCAGCAGCTTCCGGGACAGGGTCGCAGATACGCAGTATTTT.

J is TRBJ1-5 and V is TRBV6-1; no reliable D call. V dropped 8 bases and J dropped 1 base, with 12 bases sitting between them. There are 14 residues in the CDR3. Germline V gives CDR1 MNHNS, CDR2 SASEGT. The CDR3 DNA reads TGTGCCAGCGCCCCTACAGTGAGCAATCAGCCCCAGCATTTT. This gives the protein CASAPTVSNQPQHF.

Only one count was recorded for this clonotype. Being one base from a much bigger clone, this may be a read error. The rearrangement links TRBV7-9 to TRBJ2-7, with a weak D call TRBD2 (5 bases). Germline V lookup: CDR1 SEHNR, CDR2 FQNEAQ (reference sequence). This CDR3 is 13 amino acids long. V was shortened by 5 bases and J by 2 bases, with 10 bases between the two germline ends. The CDR3 nucleotides read TGTGCCAGCAGCCCCGTCGGGGCCTACGAGCAGTACTTC. It specifies CASSPVGAYEQYF.

Remarks on this clonotype: It is likely a read error, because the conserved phenylalanine at the end of the CDR3 is missing. The genes are TRBV10-1 and TRBJ2-3; D perhaps matches TRBD2 (6 bases). Between the trimmed V and J ends, which lost 3 bases and 7 bases, there was a span of 17 bases. CDR1 and CDR2 from the germline V gene are WNHNN and SYGVQD (reference sequence). The CDR3 runs 15 residues. CDR3 nucleotide sequence: TGCGCCAGCAGTGAAACGGGACTCGGCTTGAATACGCAGTATTAT. This gives the protein CASSETGLGLNTQYY.

A few counts support this clonotype. CDR3 protein: CASSALRHTIYF. DNA of the CDR3: TGTGCCAGCAGTGCCCTAAGACACACCATATATTTT. This chain joins TRBV28 and TRBJ1-3; no clear D gene. This CDR3 is 12 amino acids long. V was clipped by 5 bases and J by 8 bases, with 10 bases between them. Germline loops: CDR1 MDHEN, CDR2 SYDVKM.

The rearrangement uses TRBV19 and TRBJ1-1; TRBD1 might be the D (5 bases). The CDR3 contains 12 residues. CDR1 is LNHDA, CDR2 SQIVND, per germline (reference sequence). With 7 bases removed from V and 3 bases from J, the gap between germline ends came to 9 bases. The CDR3 region is CASMGGDTEAFF. In DNA form, the CDR3 reads TGTGCCAGTATGGGAGGGGACACTGAAGCTTTCTTT.

This clonotype showed up just a few times. CDR3 nucleotide sequence: TGTGCTAGTGGTTTATGGCTAGCGGGAACCACCGGGGAGCTGTTTTTT. Amino acid sequence: CASGLWLAGTTGELFF. The genes are TRBV12-5 and TRBJ2-2, with 9 bases that match TRBD2. CDR3 length equals 16 residues. Germline assignment: CDR1 LGHNT and CDR2 FRNRAP. V lost 3 bases to trimming and J lost 4 bases; unmatched junction nucleotides: 6.

This clonotype has just a few counts. The V and J genes are TRBV28 and TRBJ1-6, with D hard to call. Germline V gene sequence: CDR1 MDHEN, CDR2 SYDVKM. This CDR3 contains 14 residues. V lost 2 bases, J lost 9 bases, and 11 bases lay in between. CDR3 in amino acids: CASSLGPAGSPLHF. The CDR3 region has the DNA TGTGCCAGCAGTTTAGGGCCCGCGGGTTCACCCCTCCACTTT. The full variable domain, its missing parts supplied by reference TRBV28 and TRBJ1-6, is DVKVTQSSRYLVKRTGEKVFLECVQDMDHENMFWYRQDPGLGLRLIYFSYDVKMKEKGDIPEGYSVSREKKERFSLILESASTNQTSMYLCASSLGPAGSPLHFGNGTRLTVT.

This clonotype was counted only a few times. J is TRBJ2-3 and V is TRBV30; D is unclear. CDR3 length equals 13 residues. V was cut by 5 bases and J by 0 bases, with 9 bases left in between. Per germline, CDR1 GTSNPN and CDR2 SVGIG (reference sequence). CDR3 protein: CAWGQLSTDTQYF. The CDR3, as DNA: TGTGCCTGGGGCCAACTTAGCACAGATACGCAGTATTTT.

Many counts were recorded for this clonotype. The chain has TRBV24-1 and TRBJ2-1, with 11 nucleotides matching TRBD1. Looked up from germline, CDR1 is KGHDR and CDR2 is SFDVKD. The V gene end was trimmed by 3 bases and the J gene end by 8 bases; junction bases not matched to a gene: 5. The CDR3 consists of 15 residues. CDR3 residues: CATSDLGQGVDEQFF. The CDR3 nucleotides are TGTGCCACCAGTGATCTGGGACAGGGGGTTGATGAGCAGTTCTTC.

In its sample, this clonotype was seen many times. The CDR3 is CASSLSGTSNTEAFF. CDR3 sequence (DNA): TGTGCCAGCAGTTTATCCGGGACATCGAACACTGAAGCTTTCTTT. This chain links TRBV27 with TRBJ1-1; perhaps TRBD1 as D (6 bases). Germline CDR1 MNHEY, CDR2 SMNVEV (reference sequence). Between the trimmed V and J ends, which lost 0 bases and 1 base, there was a span of 9 bases. The CDR3 is 15 amino acids.

The rearrangement joins TRBV9 to TRBJ2-7; 9 bases agree with TRBD2. With 0 bases clipped from V and 1 base from J, the junction kept 5 bases outside the gene matches. This CDR3 has 16 amino acids. The germline CDR1 and CDR2 sequences are SGDLS and YYNGEE. The DNA of the CDR3 is TGTGCCAGCAGCGTAGGTAGCGGGAGCCGTTCCTACGAGCAGTACTTC. It translates to CASSVGSGSRSYEQYF.

This clonotype was detected a few times. The CDR3 sequence is CASSFWGHYGYTF. CDR3 nucleotide sequence: TGTGCCAGCAGTTTCTGGGGACACTATGGCTACACCTTC. V usage is TRBV27 and J usage is TRBJ1-2, with a tentative D call TRBD1 (5 bases). V shed 3 bases and J shed 3 bases, with 8 bases lying between them. The germline gives CDR1 MNHEY, CDR2 SMNVEV (reference sequence). This CDR3 is 13 amino acids long.

The rearrangement joins TRBV15 to TRBJ1-2; weak D call: TRBD1 (5 bases). This CDR3 has 14 residues. Germline V gene data show CDR1 as LNHNV and CDR2 as YYDKDF (reference sequence). V gave up 1 base and J gave up 8 bases, with 14 bases separating them. CDR3 protein: CATSRVSRVIGYTF. CDR3 coding DNA: TGTGCCACCAGCAGAGTAAGCAGGGTAATCGGCTACACCTTC.

V and J are TRBV12-3 or TRBV12-4 and TRBJ2-2; maybe TRBD2 (6 bases). Trimming cost V 0 bases and J 4 bases, with 9 bases left between them. CDR3 length equals 15 residues. The CDR3 loop is CASSLAGGSTGELFF. In DNA, the CDR3 is TGTGCCAGCAGTTTAGCGGGAGGCTCCACCGGGGAGCTGTTTTTT.

The chain combines TRBV19 with TRBJ2-6; D perhaps matches TRBD1 (5 bases). CDR3 length: 17 residues. Germline CDR1 is LNHDA and CDR2 is SQIVND (reference sequence). V lost 1 base to trimming and J lost 0 bases, with 10 bases between them. This chain's CDR3 is CASSIGTSSSGANVLTF. Written as DNA, the CDR3 is TGTGCCAGTAGTATAGGGACATCGTCCTCTGGGGCCAACGTCCTGACTTTC.

This clonotype has a count of ten or more. This rearrangement joins TRBV12-3 or TRBV12-4 to TRBJ2-7; D remains ambiguous. This CDR3 has 13 amino acids. Deletions cut 7 bases from V and 0 bases from J, with 10 bases between. Here the CDR3 reads CASTPPSSYEQYF. For the CDR3, the DNA is TGTGCCAGCACCCCTCCGAGCTCCTACGAGCAGTACTTC.

This clonotype came up many times. This chain connects TRBV28 to TRBJ2-7; 7 bases match TRBD2. V was clipped by 2 bases and J by 2 bases; unmatched bases: 6. Germline-derived CDR1 and CDR2 are MDHEN and SYDVKM. This CDR3 is built from 15 residues. The CDR3 nucleotides read TGTGCCAGCAGTTTAGCCCCCGGGACTACCTACGAGCAGTACTTC. Its translation: CASSLAPGTTYEQYF.